This TCR beta chain was obtained from a study of shared clonotypes between healthy human individuals. Study results and caveats: Memory subsets generally showed smaller estimated richness than naive subsets did.

The repertoire was sequenced with immunoSEQ multiplex PCR; TCRdb's copy has only in-frame clones and lacks some. The table includes over a million clones, 95% to 97% detected once. About this clone itself: Its antigen is not known.

Donors, healthy HIV-negative adults, lacked recent acute infections or vaccinations. Germline V gene data show CDR1 as SGHRS and CDR2 as YFSETQ. The CDR3 sequence is 15 residues long. V trimming: 5 bases; J trimming: 6 bases; junction bases outside the gene matches: 13. The sequencing sample was made of naive CD4+ T cells sorted from blood. Subset: CD45RA+ positively selected. The receptor was derived from a young man in good health. The gene calls are TRBV5-1 and TRBJ1-1; 7 positions match TRBD1. CDR3 sequence reads: CASRPWEGGAAEAFF. CDR3 bases: TGCGCCAGCAGACCTTGGGAAGGGGGCGCCGCTGAAGCTTTCTTT.